This T cell receptor (beta chain) comes out of a study of cytomegalovirus exposure and HLA in healthy donors. Measured with immunoSEQ multiplex PCR; TCRdb has only the in-frame clones, and not every one. The sample records about 60,000 clones, 90% to 96% being singletons. Trimming at V came to 6 bases and at J to 2 bases, leaving 7 bases not matched to a gene. This CDR3 contains 15 residues. Germline CDR1 LGHNA, CDR2 YSLEER. The chain employs TRBV4-3 and TRBJ2-7; 10 bases align to TRBD2. The clonotype was recovered from a man younger than 30 in good health and CMV-seronegative. The sequenced material came from PBMCs. As DNA, the CDR3 is TGCGCCAGCAGGCCCTATACTAGCGGGACCTACGAGCAGTACTTC. Translation: CASRPYTSGTYEQYF.